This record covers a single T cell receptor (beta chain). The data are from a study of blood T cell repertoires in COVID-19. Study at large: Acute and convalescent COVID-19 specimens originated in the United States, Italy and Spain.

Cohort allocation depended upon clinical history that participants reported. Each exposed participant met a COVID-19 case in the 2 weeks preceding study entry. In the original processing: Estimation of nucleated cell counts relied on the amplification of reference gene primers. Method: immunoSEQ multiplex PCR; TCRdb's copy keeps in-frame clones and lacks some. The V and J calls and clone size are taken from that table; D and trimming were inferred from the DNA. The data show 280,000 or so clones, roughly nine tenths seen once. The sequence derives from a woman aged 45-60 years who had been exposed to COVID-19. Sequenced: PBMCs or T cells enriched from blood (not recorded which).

The CDR3 DNA sequence: TGTGCCAGCAGCGGGGACAGGGCGAAGGGCACTGAAGCTTTCTTT. It codes for CASSGDRAKGTEAFF. The J gene is TRBJ1-1, the V gene TRBV5-4, with 9 nucleotides matching TRBD1. This CDR3 is 15 amino acids long. J gave up 4 bases and V 4 bases, and 8 bases lay outside the gene matches. The V gene's germline CDR1 is SGHNT and CDR2 YYREEE (reference sequence).